The 26 T cell receptor beta chains below were found in one sample sequenced in a study of T cells in localized non-small cell lung cancer. Assay: immunoSEQ multiplex PCR; the TCRdb copy retains only in-frame clones and omits some. This table holds 60,000 to 75,000 clones, almost 85% found once. Specimen: peripheral blood, collected before any cancer treatment. The receptors derive from a female donor over 55 with stage I lung adenocarcinoma.

This chain joins TRBV19 and TRBJ2-7, with TRBD1 matching over 7 bases. CDR3 length: 15 residues. V dropped 6 bases and J dropped 0; count of bases not matched to a gene: 8. The germline CDR1 and CDR2 sequences are LNHDA and SQIVND (reference sequence). Here the CDR3 DNA reads TGTGCCAGTAGGCCCACCGGGACAGCCTCCTACGAGCAGTACTTC. Translated, it gives CASRPTGTASYEQYF.

V gene TRBV7-3 combines with J gene TRBJ2-3; 14 bases are shared with TRBD2. The CDR3 covers 15 residues. Per the germline V gene, CDR1 is SGHTA and CDR2 is FQGTGA. Unmatched junction bases numbered 4, after V lost 5 bases and J lost 6 bases. CDR3 amino acids: CASSPGLAGADTQYF. CDR3 bases: TGTGCCAGCAGCCCGGGACTAGCGGGGGCGGATACGCAGTATTTT.

This chain connects TRBV18 to TRBJ2-1; 12 bases agree with TRBD1. From germline, CDR1 is KGHSH and CDR2 LQKENI. The V and J ends lost 3 bases and 6 bases, in that order; junction bases with no gene match: 3. The CDR3 spans 15 residues. In DNA, the CDR3 is TGTGCCAGCTCACCCCTGGGACAGGGGGCCAATGAGCAGTTCTTC. It yields the protein CASSPLGQGANEQFF.

This sequence joins TRBV9 and TRBJ2-3, with 7 bases lining up with TRBD2. Germline V CDR1 and CDR2: SGDLS, YYNGEE. J was trimmed by 2 bases and V by 0 bases; bases with no gene match: 6. The CDR3 runs to 16 residues. In nucleotides, the CDR3 is TGTGCCAGCAGCGTAGGTACCCTAGCGGACACAGATACGCAGTATTTT. Translation gives CASSVGTLADTDTQYF.

This clone was detected a few times. The V and J genes are TRBV14 and TRBJ2-1, with 9 bases that match TRBD2. This CDR3 is 17 amino acids long. The V gene's germline CDR1 is SGHDN and CDR2 FVKESK. V gave up 3 bases and J gave up 2 bases; unmatched junction bases: 8. The CDR3 region is CASSQTLAGAAYNEQFF. The CDR3 DNA reads as TGTGCCAGCAGCCAGACCTTAGCGGGAGCGGCCTACAATGAGCAGTTCTTC.

This clone was detected only a few times. This rearrangement joins TRBV12-5 to TRBJ2-3, with a possible D match to TRBD1 (6 bases). The CDR3 covers 15 residues. Trimming shortened V by 0 bases and J by 3 bases, and 10 bases separated the two germline ends. CDR1 and CDR2 from the germline V gene are LGHNT and FRNRAP. This CDR3 reads CASGLVLGQTDTQYF. The DNA of the CDR3 is TGTGCTAGTGGTTTGGTACTAGGACAGACAGATACGCAGTATTTT. Together with reference TRBV12-5 and TRBJ2-3, the CDR3 gives the full variable domain: DARVTQTPRHKVTEMGQEVTMRCQPILGHNTVFWYRQTMMQGLELLAYFRNRAPLDDSGMPKDRFSAEMPDATLATLKIQPSEPRDSAVYFCASGLVLGQTDTQYFGPGTRLTVL.

This clone has a count of ten or more. The rearrangement links TRBV2 to TRBJ2-7; 7 bases align to TRBD2. CDR3 size: 12 residues. The V segment lost 4 bases and the J segment 7 bases; nucleotides outside the gene matches: 4. Germline assignment: CDR1 SNHLY and CDR2 FYNNEI. The CDR3 sequence: CASSGSGREQYF. The CDR3 DNA reads as TGTGCCAGCAGTGGTAGCGGGCGGGAGCAGTACTTC.

The rearrangement links TRBV6-5 to TRBJ1-3; 10 nucleotides agree with TRBD1. The CDR3 covers 15 residues. V dropped 5 bases and J dropped 4; count of bases not matched to a gene: 5. Germline-derived CDR1 and CDR2 are MNHEY and SVGAGI. The chain's CDR3 is CASSGDRGSGNTIYF. CDR3 DNA: TGTGCCAGCAGTGGGGACAGGGGTTCCGGAAACACCATATATTTT.

The chain employs TRBV9 and TRBJ2-5; D may be TRBD1 (5 bases). Per germline, CDR1 SGDLS and CDR2 YYNGEE. The V end was cut by 0 bases, the J end by 1 base, with 10 bases between. CDR3 length: 15 residues. For the CDR3, the DNA is TGTGCCAGCAGCGTAGCACCACAGGCCCAAGAGACCCAGTACTTC. Translation gives CASSVAPQAQETQYF.

V is TRBV7-3 and J is TRBJ2-5; no clear D gene. The CDR3 loop spans 13 amino acids. Germline values: CDR1 SGHTA, CDR2 FQGTGA. V was pared by 1 base and J by 2 bases, with 5 bases between. The CDR3 DNA sequence: TGTGCCAGCAGCTTAATTCCTCAAGAGACCCAGTACTTC. Amino acid sequence: CASSLIPQETQYF. Complete variable domain (other parts from reference TRBV7-3 and TRBJ2-5): GAGVSQTPSNKVTEKGKYVELRCDPISGHTALYWYRQSLGQGPEFLIYFQGTGAADDSGLPNDRFFAVRPEGSVSTLKIQRTERGDSAVYLCASSLIPQETQYFGPGTRLLVL.

The J gene is TRBJ1-1, the V gene TRBV7-9, with D perhaps matching TRBD1 (6 bases). The germline V gene encodes CDR1 SEHNR and CDR2 FQNEAQ (reference sequence). With 5 bases removed from V and 0 bases from J, the gap between germline ends came to 22 bases. There are 18 residues in the CDR3. The CDR3 sequence: CASSLIVIGGGVNTEAFF. The CDR3 DNA follows: TGTGCCAGCAGCCTTATCGTAATCGGGGGCGGGGTGAACACTGAAGCTTTCTTT.

There are a few counts of this clone. The chain is built from TRBV7-2 and TRBJ1-6; 9 bases are shared with TRBD1. Germline V gives CDR1 SGHTA, CDR2 FQGNSA. J was trimmed by 7 bases and V by 5 bases; bases with no gene match: 15. This CDR3 comprises 18 residues. CDR3 coding DNA: TGTGCCAGCAGCCGGACGCCTCCCGGGACAGGGAAAAATTCACCCCTCCACTTT. Residues: CASSRTPPGTGKNSPLHF.

This clone was seen a few times. The V call is TRBV9, the J call TRBJ1-6, with TRBD1 matching 9 bases. CDR1 and CDR2 (germline): SGDLS, YYNGEE. The CDR3 totals 15 residues. Trimming at V came to 4 bases and at J to 7 bases, leaving 6 bases not matched to a gene. The CDR3 here is CASSSRQGENSPLHF. CDR3 nucleotides: TGTGCCAGCAGCTCCCGACAGGGGGAGAATTCACCCCTCCACTTT.

This clone has only one observation. The chain is built from TRBV7-3 and TRBJ2-1; TRBD1 agrees at 7 bases. The V and J ends lost 2 bases and 9 bases, in that order; junction bases with no gene match: 10. This CDR3 has 15 amino acids. Germline V gene lookup returns CDR1 SGHTA and CDR2 FQGTGA. CDR3 region: CASSLEGAEFSEQFF. CDR3 DNA: TGTGCCAGCAGCTTAGAGGGGGCAGAGTTTAGTGAGCAGTTCTTC.

This clone was observed a handful of times. The chain carries TRBV4-2 and TRBJ2-2; 13 bases fit TRBD2. CDR3 length equals 17 residues. J lost 2 bases, V lost 4 bases, and 4 bases had no gene match. Germline V gene data show CDR1 as LGHNA and CDR2 as YNFKEQ. The chain's CDR3 is CASSRGTSGANTGELFF. The CDR3 DNA is TGTGCCAGCAGCCGAGGGACTAGCGGGGCCAACACCGGGGAGCTGTTTTTT.

The CDR3 is CASSQGTADTGELFF. The CDR3 DNA follows: TGTGCCAGCAGCCAGGGGACAGCGGACACCGGGGAGCTGTTTTTT. V and J are TRBV11-3 and TRBJ2-2; 7 bases are shared with TRBD1. This CDR3 comprises 15 residues. J lost 3 bases, V lost 5 bases, and 6 bases had no gene match. Germline V lookup: CDR1 SGHNT, CDR2 YENEEA.

This chain joins TRBV2 and TRBJ2-7; possibly TRBD2 for D (7 bases). Germline loops: CDR1 SNHLY, CDR2 FYNNEI. This CDR3 is built from 15 residues. The V end was cut by 7 bases, the J end by 3 bases, with 19 bases between. The CDR3 DNA follows: TGTGCCAGCACTCGAGGGGGAGGGAACTTCTACGAGCAGTACTTC. Translated: CASTRGGGNFYEQYF.

The V and J genes are TRBV20-1 and TRBJ1-2; D not certain. V lost 5 bases to trimming and J lost 8 bases, with 12 bases between them. The CDR3 contains 11 residues. Per germline, CDR1 DFQATT and CDR2 SNEGSKA (reference sequence). CDR3: CSAPDAGGYTF. For the CDR3, the DNA is TGCAGTGCTCCGGACGCGGGGGGCTACACCTTC.

CDR3 region: CASSERAGGYTF. CDR3 DNA: TGTGCCAGCAGTGAAAGGGCCGGTGGCTACACCTTC. This sequence joins TRBV2 and TRBJ1-2; no firm D call. Trimming left V 2 bases short and J 7 bases short, with 8 bases between. The CDR3 spans 12 residues. Germline CDR1 and CDR2: SNHLY and FYNNEI.

This chain links TRBV5-4 with TRBJ2-7; TRBD1 is a possible D gene (5 bases). Trimming stripped 4 bases from V and 2 bases from J, with 10 bases between. CDR3 length: 13 amino acids. Germline V gene lookup returns CDR1 SGHNT and CDR2 YYREEE (reference sequence). CDR3 sequence reads: CASSPWGPYEQYF. The CDR3 DNA reads TGTGCCAGCAGCCCCTGGGGCCCCTACGAGCAGTACTTC.

The chain employs TRBV7-2 and TRBJ2-7; D uncertain. Trimming removed 1 base from V and 1 base from J, with 8 bases in between. Germline lookup yields CDR1 SGHTA and CDR2 FQGNSA. This CDR3 is 14 amino acids long. Here the CDR3 DNA reads TGTGCCAGCAGCTTAGATGGCAGATCCTACGAGCAGTACTTC. Translation: CASSLDGRSYEQYF.

In its sample, this clone was seen a few times. This CDR3 is CASSYPAGTGKETQYF. The CDR3 nucleotides are TGTGCCAGCAGTTACCCTGCGGGGACAGGGAAAGAGACCCAGTACTTC. The V call is TRBV6-5, the J call TRBJ2-5; TRBD1 agrees at 9 bases. Germline V gene data show CDR1 as MNHEY and CDR2 as SVGAGI. V shed 2 bases, J shed 3 bases, and the junction held 7 bases outside the gene matches. The length of the CDR3 is 16 residues.

The rearrangement uses TRBV7-6 and TRBJ1-5; D gene unclear. The V and J ends lost 3 bases and 6 bases respectively, with 9 bases between them. CDR3 length: 13 residues. CDR1 and CDR2 (germline): SGHVS, FNYEAQ. This CDR3 reads CASSLGFSQPQHF. In DNA form, the CDR3 reads TGTGCCAGCAGCTTGGGTTTCAGTCAGCCCCAGCATTTT.

The chain is built from TRBV6-5 and TRBJ1-3; perhaps TRBD1 as D (5 bases). The germline V and J ends were trimmed by 2 bases and 0 bases, with 11 bases remaining between them. Germline V gene data show CDR1 as MNHEY and CDR2 as SVGAGI. CDR3 length: 16 residues. CDR3 protein: CASSYGGAASGNTIYF. CDR3 nucleotides: TGTGCCAGCAGTTACGGGGGTGCAGCCTCTGGAAACACCATATATTTT.

The V and J genes are TRBV5-8 and TRBJ1-2; TRBD1 is a possible D gene (6 bases). The CDR3 is 13 amino acids. The V and J ends lost 4 bases and 6 bases respectively, with 13 bases between them. Germline lookup yields CDR1 SGHTS and CDR2 YDEGEE. The CDR3 is CASSPGGHNGYTF. In DNA form, the CDR3 reads TGTGCCAGCAGCCCTGGGGGACACAATGGCTACACCTTC.

The gene calls are TRBV6-5 and TRBJ1-1, with D uncertain. V was shortened by 0 bases and J by 0 bases, with 5 bases between the two germline ends. This CDR3 is built from 14 residues. The germline V gene encodes CDR1 MNHEY and CDR2 SVGAGI. The chain's CDR3 is CASSYSGLNTEAFF. In nucleotides, the CDR3 is TGTGCCAGCAGTTACTCTGGTTTGAACACTGAAGCTTTCTTT.